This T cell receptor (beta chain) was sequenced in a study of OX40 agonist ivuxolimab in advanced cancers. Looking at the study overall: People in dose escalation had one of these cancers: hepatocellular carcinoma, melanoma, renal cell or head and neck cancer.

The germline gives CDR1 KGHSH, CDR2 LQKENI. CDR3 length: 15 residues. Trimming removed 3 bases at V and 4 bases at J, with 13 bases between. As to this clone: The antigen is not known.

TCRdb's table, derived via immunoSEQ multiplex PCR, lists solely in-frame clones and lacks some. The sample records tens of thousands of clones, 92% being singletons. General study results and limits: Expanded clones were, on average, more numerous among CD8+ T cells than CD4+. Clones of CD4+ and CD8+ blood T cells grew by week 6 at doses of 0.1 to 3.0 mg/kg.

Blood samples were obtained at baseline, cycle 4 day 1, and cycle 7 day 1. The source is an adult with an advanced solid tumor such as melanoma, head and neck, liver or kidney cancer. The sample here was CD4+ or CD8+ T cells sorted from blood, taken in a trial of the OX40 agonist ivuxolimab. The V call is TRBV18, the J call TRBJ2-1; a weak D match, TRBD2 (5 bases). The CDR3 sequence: CASSPRPGIYNEQFF. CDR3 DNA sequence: TGTGCCAGCTCACCTAGGCCGGGGATTTACAATGAGCAGTTCTTC.